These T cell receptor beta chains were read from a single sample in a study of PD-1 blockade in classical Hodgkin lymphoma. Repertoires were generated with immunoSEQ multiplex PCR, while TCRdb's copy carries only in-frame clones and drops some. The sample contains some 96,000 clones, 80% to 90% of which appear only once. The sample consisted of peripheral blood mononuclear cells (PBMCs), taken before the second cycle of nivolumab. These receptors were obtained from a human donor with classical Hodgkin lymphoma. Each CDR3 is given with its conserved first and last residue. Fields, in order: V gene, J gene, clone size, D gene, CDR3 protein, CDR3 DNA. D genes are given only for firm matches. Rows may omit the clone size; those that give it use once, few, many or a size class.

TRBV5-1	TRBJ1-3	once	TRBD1	CASSMGTVSGNTIYF	TGCGCCAGCAGCATGGGGACAGTCTCTGGAAACACCATATATTTT
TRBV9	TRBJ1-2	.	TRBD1	CASSPTGGRDGYTF	TGTGCCAGCAGCCCAACAGGGGGCCGGGATGGCTACACCTTC
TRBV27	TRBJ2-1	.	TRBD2	CASSVRELAGFNEQFF	TGTGCCAGCAGTGTACGGGAACTAGCGGGATTCAATGAGCAGTTCTTC
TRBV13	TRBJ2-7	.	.	CASSLGSRATGQYF	TGTGCCAGCAGCTTAGGCTCGAGGGCTACGGGGCAGTACTTC
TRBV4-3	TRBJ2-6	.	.	CASSRHRAGANVLTF	TGCGCCAGCAGCCGACACAGGGCTGGGGCCAACGTCCTGACTTTC
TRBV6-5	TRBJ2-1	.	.	CASSYSALSHEQFF	TGTGCCAGCAGTTACTCTGCCCTCTCGCATGAGCAGTTCTTC
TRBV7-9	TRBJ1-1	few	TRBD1	CASRGQVEAFF	TGTGCCAGCAGAGGACAGGTTGAAGCTTTCTTT
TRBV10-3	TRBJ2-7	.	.	CASRESSYEQYF	TGTGCCTCTCGGGAGAGCTCCTACGAGCAGTACTTC
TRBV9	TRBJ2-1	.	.	CASSVATSNEQFF	TGTGCCAGCAGCGTAGCGACTAGCAATGAGCAGTTCTTC
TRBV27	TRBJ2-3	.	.	CASSLKLADTQYF	TGTGCCAGCAGTTTAAAATTGGCAGATACGCAGTATTTT
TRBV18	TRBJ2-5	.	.	CASSPLATQETQYF	TGTGCCAGCTCACCCCTAGCGACCCAAGAGACCCAGTACTTC
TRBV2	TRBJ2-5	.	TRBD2	CASKSGVSQGAQYF	TGTGCCAGCAAAAGCGGGGTATCCCAAGGGGCCCAGTACTTC
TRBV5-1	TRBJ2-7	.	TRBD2	CASSVLAGVSYEQYF	TGCGCCAGCAGCGTACTAGCGGGAGTTTCCTACGAGCAGTACTTC
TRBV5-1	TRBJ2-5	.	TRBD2	CASSLGQGGRETQYF	TGCGCCAGCAGCTTGGGGCAGGGAGGGCGAGAGACCCAGTACTTC
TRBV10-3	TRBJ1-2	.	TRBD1	CAISGGQGLSGTF	TGTGCCATCAGTGGGGGACAGGGGCTTTCTGGCACCTTC
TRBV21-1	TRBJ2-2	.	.	CASSKGTQLNTGELFF	TGTGCCAGCAGCAAAGGTACCCAGCTGAACACCGGGGAGCTGTTTTTT
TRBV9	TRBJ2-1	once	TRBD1	CASSRGQGAYNEQFF	TGTGCCAGCAGCCGCGGACAGGGGGCCTACAATGAGCAGTTCTTC
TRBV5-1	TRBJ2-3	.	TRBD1	CASSLEGTGPDTQYF	TGCGCCAGCAGCTTGGAAGGGACAGGGCCAGATACGCAGTATTTT
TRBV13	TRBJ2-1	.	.	CASRGSSYNEQFF	TGTGCCAGCAGAGGGAGCTCCTACAATGAGCAGTTCTTC
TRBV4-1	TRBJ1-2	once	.	CASSQVTDQGRGYTF	TGCGCCAGCAGCCAAGTAACGGACCAGGGTCGGGGCTACACCTTC